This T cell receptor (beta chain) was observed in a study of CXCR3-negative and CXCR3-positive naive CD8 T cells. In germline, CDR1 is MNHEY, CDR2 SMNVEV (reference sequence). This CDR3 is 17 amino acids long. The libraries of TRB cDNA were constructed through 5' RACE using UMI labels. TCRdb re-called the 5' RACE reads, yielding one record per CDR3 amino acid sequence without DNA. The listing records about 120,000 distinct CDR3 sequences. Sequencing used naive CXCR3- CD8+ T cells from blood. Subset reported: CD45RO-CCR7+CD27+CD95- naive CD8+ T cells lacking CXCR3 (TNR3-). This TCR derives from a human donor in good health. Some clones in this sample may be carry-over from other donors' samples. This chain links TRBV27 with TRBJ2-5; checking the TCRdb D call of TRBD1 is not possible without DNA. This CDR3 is CASSLGTPGTGLETQYF.